This entry concerns a single T cell receptor (beta chain). The data stem from a study of blood T cell repertoires in COVID-19. The wider study: Samples came from the United States, Italy and Spain, spanning acute and convalescent COVID-19. From T cells, B-cell-depleted T cells, or PBMCs came the material, which was cDNA or gDNA.

In the source study's methods: Amplification from reference gene primers served as the basis for estimated nucleated cell counts. Some clones are missing from TCRdb's copy, which holds only in-frame ones; the method was immunoSEQ multiplex PCR. For V, J and clone size, that table is used; D and trimming come from the DNA. The repertoire holds approximately 230,000 clones, with 70% to 90% as singletons. The TCR comes from a man between 18 and 29 years old with active or convalescent COVID-19. The source material was peripheral blood.

The CDR3 region is CSVYGSTDTQYF. The CDR3 bases are TGCAGCGTGTACGGTAGCACAGATACGCAGTATTTT. The chain has TRBV29-1 and TRBJ2-3; D gene uncertain. The CDR3 contains 12 residues. Trimming took 6 bases from V and 0 from J, leaving 7 bases between them. CDR1 SQVTM and CDR2 ANQGSEA come from the germline V gene.